This T cell receptor (beta chain) was documented in a study of OX40 agonist ivuxolimab in advanced cancers. Across the study: All patients had ivuxolimab intravenously every 2 weeks at 0.01 to 10 mg/kg.

Data came from immunoSEQ multiplex PCR; TCRdb stores just in-frame clones and leaves some out. Among some 17,000 clones listed, 72% were seen once. The V end was cut by 0 bases, the J end by 0 bases, with 17 bases between. The germline V gene has CDR1 SGHRS and CDR2 YFSETQ. The CDR3 has 18 amino acids. The chain is built from TRBV5-1 and TRBJ2-3; D is possibly TRBD1 (6 bases). Material: CD4+ or CD8+ T cells sorted from blood, obtained in a trial of the OX40 agonist ivuxolimab. This TCR came from an adult with an advanced solid tumor such as melanoma, head and neck, liver or kidney cancer. CDR3 amino acids: CASSLGGRQVTSTDTQYF. DNA for the CDR3: TGCGCCAGCAGCTTGGGGGGAAGACAGGTCACTAGCACAGATACGCAGTATTTT.